The 17 T cell receptor beta chains presented below share a single source sample, sequenced in a study of T-cell memory formation after mild COVID-19. TCRdb re-called the 5' RACE reads through MiXCR, storing one row per CDR3 protein. The data hold 200,000 to 250,000 distinct CDR3 sequences, with 8% to 10% observed a single time. The specimen was PBMCs or a T cell subset sorted from them (not recorded which). Receptor source: a man younger than 35 who had mild COVID-19 (a few samples of this study predate the infection). Cell type and time point are not known.

The V call is TRBV12-3 or TRBV12-4, the J call TRBJ2-3; 8 bases agree with TRBD1. With 6 bases clipped from V and 3 bases from J, the junction kept 11 bases outside the gene matches. This CDR3 region has 16 residues. This chain's CDR3 is CASSPRTGKATDTQYF. The CDR3 DNA reads as TGTGCCAGCAGCCCCAGGACAGGGAAAGCGACAGATACGCAGTATTTT.

The gene calls are TRBV19 and TRBJ1-2, with 7 bases lining up with TRBD1. The CDR3 covers 15 residues. With V trimmed by 3 bases and J by 2 bases, 6 bases remained unmatched. Looked up from germline, CDR1 is LNHDA and CDR2 is SQIVND (reference sequence). The CDR3 sequence is CASSIATGVNYGYTF. The CDR3 nucleotides read TGTGCCAGTAGTATTGCTACAGGGGTGAACTATGGCTACACCTTC.

This chain links TRBV3-1 with TRBJ1-2; 9 bases align to TRBD1. The CDR3 extends over 15 amino acids. J was trimmed by 0 bases and V by 4 bases; bases with no gene match: 3. Per germline, CDR1 LGHDT and CDR2 YNNKEL (reference sequence). The CDR3 sequence: CASSRHRGPNYGYTF. In DNA form, the CDR3 reads TGTGCCAGCAGCCGCCACAGGGGGCCTAACTATGGCTACACCTTC.

This clonotype occurred many times. This chain links TRBV12-3 or TRBV12-4 with TRBJ1-6, with D uncertain. This CDR3 has 15 residues. The ends were cut back, 3 bases at V and 7 bases at J, with 13 bases in the middle. CDR3 region: CASSFLPGSNSPLHF. The CDR3 nucleotides read TGTGCCAGCAGTTTCCTCCCAGGTTCCAATTCACCCCTCCACTTT.

The genes are TRBV7-3 and TRBJ2-5, with 9 bases fitting TRBD1. V lost 0 bases and J lost 4; bases outside the gene matches: 3. The length of the CDR3 is 15 residues. The V gene's germline CDR1 is SGHTA and CDR2 FQGTGA. The CDR3 coding sequence is TGTGCCAGCAGCTTAACAGGACAGGGGAGAGAGACCCAGTACTTC. Translating it yields CASSLTGQGRETQYF.

This clonotype has a count of ten or more. The genes are TRBV7-2 and TRBJ1-1; D is uncertain. This CDR3 is 14 amino acids long. Germline loops: CDR1 SGHTA, CDR2 FQGNSA. The germline V and J ends were trimmed by 3 bases and 6 bases, with 14 bases remaining between them. The CDR3 region is CASSFQPGFAEAFF. The CDR3, as DNA: TGTGCCAGCAGCTTTCAACCGGGGTTTGCTGAAGCTTTCTTT.

This clonotype was seen more than once but under ten times. The V gene is TRBV20-1, the J gene TRBJ2-3; D possibly corresponds to TRBD1 (6 bases). V lost 3 bases and J 8 bases, leaving 18 bases between the germline ends. Germline CDR1 and CDR2: DFQATT and SNEGSKA (reference sequence). The CDR3 covers 14 residues. Here the CDR3 reads CSASQGWGLSTQYF. The CDR3 DNA reads as TGCAGTGCTAGCCAGGGGTGGGGATTAAGTACGCAGTATTTT.

This clonotype was seen only a few times. Here the CDR3 DNA reads TGTGCCAGCAGCCATGAGAGCAGGCAGCAGTACTTC. As protein: CASSHESRQQYF. The V and J genes are TRBV3-1 and TRBJ2-7; D remains unclear. The CDR3 totals 12 residues. The V gene's germline CDR1 is LGHDT and CDR2 YNNKEL (reference sequence). The V and J ends lost 3 bases and 8 bases respectively, with 11 bases between them.

This clonotype has more than one count but fewer than ten. The chain recombines TRBV6-2 or TRBV6-3 with TRBJ2-3, with 7 bases matching TRBD1. Germline V gene data show CDR1 as MNHEY and CDR2 as SVGEGT. The CDR3 spans 14 residues. Trimming took 8 bases from V and 2 from J; bases not matched to a gene: 7. The CDR3 nucleotides read TGTGCCAGCGGATACAGGGGCACCACAGATACGCAGTATTTT. It encodes CASGYRGTTDTQYF.

J is TRBJ2-3 and V is TRBV18; D is unclear. The CDR3 runs to 14 residues. Trimming shortened V by 1 base and J by 4 bases, and 9 bases separated the two germline ends. Germline V CDR1 and CDR2: KGHSH, LQKENI. The CDR3 loop reads CASSPQGGSDTQYF. The CDR3 DNA sequence: TGTGCCAGCTCACCACAGGGTGGGTCAGATACGCAGTATTTT.

This chain connects TRBV29-1 to TRBJ2-2; 7 bases are a match to TRBD1. Germline CDR1 and CDR2: SQVTM and ANQGSEA. The CDR3 length is 14 residues. Trimming took 4 bases from V and 2 from J; bases not matched to a gene: 4. CDR3 protein: CSVVGTVNTGELFF. The CDR3, as DNA: TGCAGCGTTGTCGGGACAGTAAACACCGGGGAGCTGTTTTTT.

The chain carries TRBV7-9 and TRBJ2-2, with D perhaps TRBD2 (6 bases). The CDR3 is made up of 12 amino acids. The ends were cut back, 11 bases at V and 6 bases at J, with 13 bases in the middle. The germline V gene encodes CDR1 SEHNR and CDR2 FQNEAQ (reference sequence). The CDR3 DNA reads TGTGCCGAACACGGAGGGGCCGGGGAGCTGTTTTTT. As protein: CAEHGGAGELFF. The complete variable domain, with remaining parts taken from reference TRBV7-9 and TRBJ2-2, reads DTGVSQNPRHKITKRGQNVTFRCDPISEHNRLYWYRQTLGQGPEFLTYFQNEAQLEKSRLLSDRFSAERPKGSFSTLEIQRTEQGDSAMYLCAEHGGAGELFFGEGSRLTVL.

The chain joins TRBV4-1 to TRBJ1-5; D is ambiguous. This CDR3 spans 13 amino acids. V lost 1 base to trimming and J lost 7 bases, with 8 bases between them. Germline-derived CDR1 and CDR2 are MGHRA and YSYEKL. For the CDR3, the DNA is TGCGCCAGCAGCCAAGTAGGGTGGCAGCCCCAGCATTTT. Protein: CASSQVGWQPQHF.

As to this clonotype: Given a much more abundant clone one base away, this may be a read error. The chain joins TRBV30 to TRBJ1-5; D not resolved. CDR3 length: 13 amino acids. The germline gives CDR1 GTSNPN, CDR2 SVGIG (reference sequence). The CDR3 nucleotides read TGTGCCTGGAGTGTGGCAGCTAATCAGCCCAAGCATTTT. It is translated as CAWSVAANQPKHF.

This clonotype was detected a few times. This chain links TRBV12-3 or TRBV12-4 with TRBJ2-2; D remains ambiguous. V lost 7 bases and J lost 5, with 11 bases in between. The CDR3 covers 13 residues. CDR3 bases: TGTGCCAGCATCAACTACCAAACCGGGGAGCTGTTTTTT. Translating gives CASINYQTGELFF.

This clonotype was seen more than once but under ten times. This chain links TRBV7-9 with TRBJ2-3; D may be TRBD1 or TRBD2 (6 bases each). The CDR3 consists of 15 residues. V lost 5 bases to trimming and J lost 2 bases, with 14 bases between them. CDR1 and CDR2 from the germline V gene are SEHNR and FQNEAQ (reference sequence). CDR3 in DNA: TGTGCCAGCAGCCGCAATAGGGGGGCCACAGATACGCAGTATTTT. It codes for CASSRNRGATDTQYF.

The table lists this clonotype with a few counts. The chain is built from TRBV5-1 and TRBJ1-6; 9 bases align to TRBD1. CDR1 is SGHRS and CDR2 is YFSETQ in the germline V gene. This CDR3 is built from 15 residues. The J segment lost 10 bases and the V segment lost 0 bases, leaving 5 bases of the junction unmatched. CDR3 in DNA: TGCGCCAGCAGCTTGGGAGGACAGGGGCGCTCACCCCTCCACTTT. This translates into CASSLGGQGRSPLHF.